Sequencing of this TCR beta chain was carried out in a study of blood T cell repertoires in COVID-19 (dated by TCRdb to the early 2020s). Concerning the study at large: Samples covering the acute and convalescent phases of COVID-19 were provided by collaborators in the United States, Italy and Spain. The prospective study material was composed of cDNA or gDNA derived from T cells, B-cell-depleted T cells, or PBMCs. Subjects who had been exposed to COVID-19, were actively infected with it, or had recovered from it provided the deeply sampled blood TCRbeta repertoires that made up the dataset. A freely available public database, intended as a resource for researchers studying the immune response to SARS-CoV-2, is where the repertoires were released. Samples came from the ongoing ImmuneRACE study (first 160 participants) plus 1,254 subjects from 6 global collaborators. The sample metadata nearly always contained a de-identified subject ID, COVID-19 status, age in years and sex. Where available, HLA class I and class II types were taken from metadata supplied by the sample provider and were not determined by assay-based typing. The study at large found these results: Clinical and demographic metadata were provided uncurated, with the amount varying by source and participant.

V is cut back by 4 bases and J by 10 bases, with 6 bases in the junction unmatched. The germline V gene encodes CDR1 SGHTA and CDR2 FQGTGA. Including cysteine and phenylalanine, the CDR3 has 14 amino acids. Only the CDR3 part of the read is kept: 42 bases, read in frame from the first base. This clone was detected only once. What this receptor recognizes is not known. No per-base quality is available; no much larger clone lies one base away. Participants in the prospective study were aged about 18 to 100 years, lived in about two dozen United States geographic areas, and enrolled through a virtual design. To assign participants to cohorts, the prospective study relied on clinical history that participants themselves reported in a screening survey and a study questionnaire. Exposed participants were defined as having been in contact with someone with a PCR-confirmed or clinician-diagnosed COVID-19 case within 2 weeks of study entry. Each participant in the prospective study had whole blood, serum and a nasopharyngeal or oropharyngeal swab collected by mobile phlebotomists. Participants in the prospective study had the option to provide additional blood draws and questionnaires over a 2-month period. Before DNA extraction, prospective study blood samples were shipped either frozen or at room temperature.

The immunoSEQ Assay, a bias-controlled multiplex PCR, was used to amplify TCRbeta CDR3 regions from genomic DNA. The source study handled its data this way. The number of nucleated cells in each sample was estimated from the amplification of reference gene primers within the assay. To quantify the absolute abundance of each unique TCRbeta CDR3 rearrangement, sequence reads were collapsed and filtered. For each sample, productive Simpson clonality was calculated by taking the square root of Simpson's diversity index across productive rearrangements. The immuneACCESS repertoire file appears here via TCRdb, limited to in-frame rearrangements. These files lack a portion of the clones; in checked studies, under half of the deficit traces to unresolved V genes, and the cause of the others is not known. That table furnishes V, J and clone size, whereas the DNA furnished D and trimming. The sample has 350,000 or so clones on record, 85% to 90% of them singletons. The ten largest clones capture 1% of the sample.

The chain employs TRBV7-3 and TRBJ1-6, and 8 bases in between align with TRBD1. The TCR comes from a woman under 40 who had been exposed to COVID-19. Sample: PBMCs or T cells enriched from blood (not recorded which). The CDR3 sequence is CASSSGQGGSPLHF. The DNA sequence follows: TGTGCCAGCAGCTCAGGACAGGGAGGCTCACCCCTCCACTTT.